This T cell receptor beta chain was retrieved from a study of shared clonotypes between healthy human individuals. Study results and caveats: Naive CD4 clonotypes were shared across a handful of donors at 4.5% to 6.5%.

Only in-frame clones appear in the TCRdb table, and some are missing; sequencing was by immunoSEQ multiplex PCR. This sample yields around 700,000 clones, of which around four fifths are seen a single time; 1.5% to 2% belongs to the top ten. Turning to this clone: Antigen: not known.

Germline lookup yields CDR1 SGHDN and CDR2 FVKESK. Trimming took 2 bases from V and 0 from J; bases not matched to a gene: 1. The CDR3 totals 16 residues. This chain links TRBV14 with TRBJ2-2; 9 nucleotides line up with TRBD1. The receptor comes from a woman in her twenties or thirties in good health. Sequencing input: memory CD4+ T cells sorted from blood. The subset here: CD45RA-negative fraction. The CDR3 DNA is TGTGCCAGCAGCCAACGACAGGGGGCGAACACCGGGGAGCTGTTTTTT. This codes for CASSQRQGANTGELFF.